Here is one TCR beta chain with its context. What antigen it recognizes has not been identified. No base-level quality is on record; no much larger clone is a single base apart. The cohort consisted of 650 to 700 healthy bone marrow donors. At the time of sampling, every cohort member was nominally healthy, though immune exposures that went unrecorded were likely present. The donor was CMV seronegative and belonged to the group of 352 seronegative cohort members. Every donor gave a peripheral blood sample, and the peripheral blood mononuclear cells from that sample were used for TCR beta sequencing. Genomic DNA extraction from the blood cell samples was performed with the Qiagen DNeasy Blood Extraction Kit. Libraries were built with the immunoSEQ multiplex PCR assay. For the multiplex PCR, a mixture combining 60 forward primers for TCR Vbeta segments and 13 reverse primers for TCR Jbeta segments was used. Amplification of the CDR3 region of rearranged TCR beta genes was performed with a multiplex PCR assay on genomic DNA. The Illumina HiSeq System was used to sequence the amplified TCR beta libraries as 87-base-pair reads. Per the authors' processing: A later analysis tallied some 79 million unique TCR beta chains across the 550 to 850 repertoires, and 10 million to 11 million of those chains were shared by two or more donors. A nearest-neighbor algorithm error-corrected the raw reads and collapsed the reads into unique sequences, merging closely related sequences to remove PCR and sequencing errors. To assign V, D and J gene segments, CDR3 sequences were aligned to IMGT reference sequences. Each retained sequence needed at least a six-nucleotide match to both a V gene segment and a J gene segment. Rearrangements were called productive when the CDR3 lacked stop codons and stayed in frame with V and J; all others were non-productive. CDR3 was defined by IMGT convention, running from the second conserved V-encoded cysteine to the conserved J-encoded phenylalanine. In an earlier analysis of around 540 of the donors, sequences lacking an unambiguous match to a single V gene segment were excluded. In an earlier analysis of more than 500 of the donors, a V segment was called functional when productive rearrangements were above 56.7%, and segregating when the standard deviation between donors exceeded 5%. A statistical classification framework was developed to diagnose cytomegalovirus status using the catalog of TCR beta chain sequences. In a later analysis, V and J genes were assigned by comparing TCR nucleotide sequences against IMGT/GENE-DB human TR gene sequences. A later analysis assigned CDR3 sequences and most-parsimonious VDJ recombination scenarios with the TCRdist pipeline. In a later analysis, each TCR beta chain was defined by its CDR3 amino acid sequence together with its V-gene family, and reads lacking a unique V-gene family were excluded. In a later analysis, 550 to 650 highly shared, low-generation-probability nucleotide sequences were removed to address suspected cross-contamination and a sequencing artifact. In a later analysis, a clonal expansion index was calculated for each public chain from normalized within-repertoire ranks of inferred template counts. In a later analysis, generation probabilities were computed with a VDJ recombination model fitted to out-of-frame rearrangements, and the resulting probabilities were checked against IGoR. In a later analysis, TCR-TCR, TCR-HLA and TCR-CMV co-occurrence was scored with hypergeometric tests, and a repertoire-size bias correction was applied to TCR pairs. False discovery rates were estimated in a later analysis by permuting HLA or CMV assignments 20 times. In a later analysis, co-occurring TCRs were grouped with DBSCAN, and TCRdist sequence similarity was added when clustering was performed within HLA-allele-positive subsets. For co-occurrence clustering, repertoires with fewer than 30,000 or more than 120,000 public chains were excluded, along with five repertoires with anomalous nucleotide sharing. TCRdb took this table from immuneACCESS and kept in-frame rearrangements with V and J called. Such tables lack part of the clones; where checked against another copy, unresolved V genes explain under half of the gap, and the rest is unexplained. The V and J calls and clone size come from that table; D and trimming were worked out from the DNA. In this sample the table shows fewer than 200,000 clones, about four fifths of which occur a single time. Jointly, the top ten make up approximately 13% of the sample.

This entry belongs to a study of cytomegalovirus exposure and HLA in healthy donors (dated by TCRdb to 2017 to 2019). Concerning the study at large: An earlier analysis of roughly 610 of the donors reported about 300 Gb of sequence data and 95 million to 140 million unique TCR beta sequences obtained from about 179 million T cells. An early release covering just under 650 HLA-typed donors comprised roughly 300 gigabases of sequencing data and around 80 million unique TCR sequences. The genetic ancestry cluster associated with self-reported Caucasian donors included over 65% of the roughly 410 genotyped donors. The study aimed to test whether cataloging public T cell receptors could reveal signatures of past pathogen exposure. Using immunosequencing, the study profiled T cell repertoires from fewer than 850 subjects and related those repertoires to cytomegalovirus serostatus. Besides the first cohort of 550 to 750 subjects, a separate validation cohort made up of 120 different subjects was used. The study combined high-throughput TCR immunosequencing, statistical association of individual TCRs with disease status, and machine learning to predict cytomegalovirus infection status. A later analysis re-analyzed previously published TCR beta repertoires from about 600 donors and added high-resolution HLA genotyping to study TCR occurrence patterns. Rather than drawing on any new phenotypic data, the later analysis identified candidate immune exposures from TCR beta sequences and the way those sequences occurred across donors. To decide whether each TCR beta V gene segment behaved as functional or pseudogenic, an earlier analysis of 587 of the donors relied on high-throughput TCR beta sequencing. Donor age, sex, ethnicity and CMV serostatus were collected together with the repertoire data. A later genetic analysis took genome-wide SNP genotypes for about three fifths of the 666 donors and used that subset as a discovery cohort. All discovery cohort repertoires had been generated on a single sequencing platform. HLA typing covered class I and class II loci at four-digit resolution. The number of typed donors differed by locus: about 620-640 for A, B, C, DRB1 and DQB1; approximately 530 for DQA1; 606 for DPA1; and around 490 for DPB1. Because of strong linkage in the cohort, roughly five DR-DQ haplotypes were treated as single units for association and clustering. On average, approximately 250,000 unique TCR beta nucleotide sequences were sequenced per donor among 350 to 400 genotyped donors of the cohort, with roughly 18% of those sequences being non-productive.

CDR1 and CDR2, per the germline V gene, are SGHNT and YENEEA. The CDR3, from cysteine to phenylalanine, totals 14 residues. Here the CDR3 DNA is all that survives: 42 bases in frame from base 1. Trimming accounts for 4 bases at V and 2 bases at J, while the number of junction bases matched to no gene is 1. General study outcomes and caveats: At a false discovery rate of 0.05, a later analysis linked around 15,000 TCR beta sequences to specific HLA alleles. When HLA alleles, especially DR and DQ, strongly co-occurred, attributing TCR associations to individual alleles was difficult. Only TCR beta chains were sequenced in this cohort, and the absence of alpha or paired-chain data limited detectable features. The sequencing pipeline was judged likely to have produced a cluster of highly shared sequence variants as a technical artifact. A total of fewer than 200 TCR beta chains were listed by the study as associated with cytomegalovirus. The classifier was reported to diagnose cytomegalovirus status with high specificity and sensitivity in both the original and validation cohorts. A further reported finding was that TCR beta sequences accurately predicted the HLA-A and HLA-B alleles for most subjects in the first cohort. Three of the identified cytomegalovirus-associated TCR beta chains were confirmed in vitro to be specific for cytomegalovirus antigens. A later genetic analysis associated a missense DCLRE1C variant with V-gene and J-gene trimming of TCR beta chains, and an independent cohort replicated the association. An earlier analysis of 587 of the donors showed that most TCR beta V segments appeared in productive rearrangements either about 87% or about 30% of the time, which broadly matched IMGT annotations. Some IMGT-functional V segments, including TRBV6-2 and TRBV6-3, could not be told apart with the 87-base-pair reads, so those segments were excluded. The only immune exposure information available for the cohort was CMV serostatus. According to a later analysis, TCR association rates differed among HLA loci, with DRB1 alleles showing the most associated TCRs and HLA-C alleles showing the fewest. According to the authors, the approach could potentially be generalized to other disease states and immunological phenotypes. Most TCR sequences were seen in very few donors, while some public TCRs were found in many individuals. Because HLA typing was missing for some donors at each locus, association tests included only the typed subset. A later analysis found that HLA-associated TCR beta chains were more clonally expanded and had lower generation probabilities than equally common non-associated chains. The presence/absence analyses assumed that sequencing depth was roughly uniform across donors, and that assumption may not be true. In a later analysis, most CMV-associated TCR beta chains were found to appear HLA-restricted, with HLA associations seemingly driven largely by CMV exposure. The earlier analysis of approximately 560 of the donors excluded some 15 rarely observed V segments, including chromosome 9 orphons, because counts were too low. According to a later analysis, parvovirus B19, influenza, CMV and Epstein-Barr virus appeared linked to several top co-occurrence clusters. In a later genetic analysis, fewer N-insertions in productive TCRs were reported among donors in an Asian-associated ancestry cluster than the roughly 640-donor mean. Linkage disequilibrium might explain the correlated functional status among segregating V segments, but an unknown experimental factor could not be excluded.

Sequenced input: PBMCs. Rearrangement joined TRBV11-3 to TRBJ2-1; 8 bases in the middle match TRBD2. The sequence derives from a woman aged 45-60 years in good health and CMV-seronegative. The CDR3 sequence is CASSSGGAYNEQFF. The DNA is TGTGCCAGCAGCTCCGGGGGGGCCTACAATGAGCAGTTCTTC.